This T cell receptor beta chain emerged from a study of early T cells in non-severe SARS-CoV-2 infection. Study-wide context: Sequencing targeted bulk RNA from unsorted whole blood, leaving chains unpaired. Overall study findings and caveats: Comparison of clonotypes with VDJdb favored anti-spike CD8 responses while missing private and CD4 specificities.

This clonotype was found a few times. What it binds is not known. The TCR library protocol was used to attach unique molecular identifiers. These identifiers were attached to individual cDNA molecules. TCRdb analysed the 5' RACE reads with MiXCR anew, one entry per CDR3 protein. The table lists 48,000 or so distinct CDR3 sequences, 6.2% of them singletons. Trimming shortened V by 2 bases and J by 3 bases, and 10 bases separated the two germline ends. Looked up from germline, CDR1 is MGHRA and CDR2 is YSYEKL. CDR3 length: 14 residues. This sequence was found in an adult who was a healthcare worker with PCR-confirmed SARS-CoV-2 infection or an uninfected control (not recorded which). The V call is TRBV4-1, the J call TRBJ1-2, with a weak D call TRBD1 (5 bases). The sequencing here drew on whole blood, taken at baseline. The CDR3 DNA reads TGCGCCAGCAGCCAACGGGGACGGGACTATGGCTACACCTTC. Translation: CASSQRGRDYGYTF.